This T cell receptor (beta chain) was sequenced in a study of T cells in Graves' hyperthyroidism and ophthalmopathy. From RNA transcripts, TCR beta CDR3 regions were amplified. A set of HTBI primers served as the primers for a first-round RT-PCR of the TCR CDR3. TCRdb re-derived calls from the multiplex PCR reads in MiXCR, one entry per CDR3 protein. This sample carries about 840,000 distinct CDR3 sequences, around 38% of them seen once, and the ten largest clones take more than 7%. Per germline, CDR1 MGHDK and CDR2 SYGVNS. Deletions cut 8 bases from V and 7 bases from J, with 5 bases between. There are 10 residues in the CDR3.

The source material was blood. The V gene is TRBV25-1, the J gene TRBJ1-4, with D perhaps matching TRBD1 (5 bases). This receptor was obtained from a man between 18 and 29 years old with Graves' hyperthyroidism. The CDR3 reads CASGGEKLFF. The CDR3 nucleotides read TGTGCCAGCGGGGGTGAAAAACTGTTTTTT.